This TCR beta chain came from a study of multiple sclerosis patients with progressive multifocal leukoencephalopathy. Regarding the study as a whole: Expanded clones at PML onset predated and persisted through natalizumab therapy.

A note on this clone: What it binds is not known.

Profiled with immunoSEQ multiplex PCR; TCRdb holds only in-frame clones, not every one. The data show around 30,000 clones, with roughly 89% seen just once and over 1.2% held by the top ten. Documented time point: less than 7 months of natalizumab therapy. From germline, CDR1 is SEHNR and CDR2 FQNEAQ (reference sequence). V shed 3 bases and J 0 bases; nucleotides not matched to a gene: 8. The CDR3 runs to 18 residues. The sequence was obtained from a human donor with multiple sclerosis. The specimen comprised PBMCs, sampled from a patient treated with natalizumab. The chain carries TRBV7-9 and TRBJ2-1, with 10 bases identical to TRBD2. CDR3 nucleotide sequence: TGTGCCAGCAGCTTCGGACTAGCGGATTCGAGCTCCTACAATGAGCAGTTCTTC. Amino acid sequence: CASSFGLADSSSYNEQFF.